This TCR beta chain is from a study of Graves' ophthalmopathy and Graves' hyperthyroidism (dated by TCRdb to between 2018 and 2020). Study-wide context: Peripheral blood was collected at initial diagnosis, prior to any treatment. To explore V-J signatures that distinguish ophthalmopathy from hyperthyroidism, a discovery set of about a hundred patients was enrolled, made up of more than 40 with ophthalmopathy and 57 with stable hyperthyroidism. Once sampling was done, hyperthyroidism patients were given methimazole at a starting dose of 30 mg daily, while ophthalmopathy patients were given high-dose intravenous methylprednisolone. The study used signatures of the TCR beta repertoire to tell Graves' ophthalmopathy apart from Graves' hyperthyroidism and to predict which patients would progress to ophthalmopathy. An independent validation cohort was composed of around 19 hyperthyroidism patients and approximately 15 patients who later progressed from hyperthyroidism to ophthalmopathy. In total, some 140 blood samples were TCR-sequenced: 43 ophthalmopathy, some 75 hyperthyroidism and approximately 17 hyperthyroidism-to-ophthalmopathy patients. In a handful of hyperthyroidism patients, the T-cell repertoire of thyroid tissue was compared with the T-cell repertoire of blood.

TCR beta CDR3 regions were amplified from RNA transcripts for repertoire sequencing. The first round was an RT-PCR using HTBI primers with the Qiagen OneStep RT-PCR kit, and this first round was followed by a second-round multiplex PCR, then size selection and purification. Libraries were sequenced on an Illumina HiSeq2000 using paired-end 100 bp reads. From the authors' description of their analysis: SOAPnuke was used to process the reads, throwing out any read that had adapters, had uncalled bases, had a mean Phred below 15, or lacked an exact constant-primer or identifier match. High-quality paired reads were merged with COPE v1.2.5. Clonotypes were defined as unique nucleotide sequences and were aligned to IMGT TRB V, D and J references using MiTCR v1.1. Only V-J combinations with frequency above 0.0001 were analysed, covering over 99% of repertoires. A TCR clonal expansion and chaos score per V-J combination was defined as the ratio of F50 clonal expansion to chaos observed in the TCRdist matrix. Welch's t-statistics and random forest were used to reduce features to 13 V-J combinations, which were fed into a naive Bayes classifier. The similarity between thyroid and blood repertoires was quantified using the Morisita-Horn index. Through fastp at Q25 and MiXCR, TCRdb rebuilt clones from the public reads, retaining in-frame beta chains. Under each unique CDR3 protein, matching rows form one entry showing the most common genes and DNA. In this record, the V and J calls reflect TCRdb's handling and not the investigators' own analysis. The sample records tens of thousands of distinct CDR3 sequences, approximately 50% of which are singletons. 4.5% to 5% of the sample belongs to the ten largest clones.

The study at large found these results: No statistical method was used to set the sample size in advance, and the investigators knew which group each participant was assigned to. Most of the expanded thyroid clonotypes with a frequency above 0.001 were also detected in blood, and it was suggested that the thyroid immune response may be reflected by blood repertoires. In validation, the model predicted ophthalmopathy progression with 55% to 71% sensitivity and 72.22% specificity; roughly 11 predicted patients were CT-confirmed with GO in a median of about 7.1 months. In cross-validation, the 13-signature model distinguished ophthalmopathy from stable hyperthyroidism with 87.88% sensitivity and 81.08% specificity, while in the test set the corresponding values were 80% and 75%.

Ophthalmopathy patients had moderately to severely active disease, Clinical Activity Score of at least 3, NOSPECS grade of at least 4, and disease duration under 3 months. Patients were excluded if they had other autoimmune diseases, uncontrolled infections, pregnancy or lactation. Diagnosis was based on clinical symptoms, serum thyroxine, TRAb, thyroid ultrasound and orbital computed tomography. Ficoll-Paque density gradient centrifugation was used to isolate PBMCs from 8 to 10 ml of fresh peripheral blood. Total RNA was extracted with Trizol reagent and quality-checked on an Agilent 2100 Bioanalyzer. V has 1 base trimmed and J has 5 bases trimmed; junction bases matching no gene number 9. Reading the germline V gene gives CDR1 LGHNA and CDR2 YSLEER. Spanning cysteine to phenylalanine, the CDR3 consists of 16 amino acids. Only the CDR3 DNA is retained, 48 bases long and in frame from the first base.

This clonotype was picked up many times. It has no known antigen specificity. Per-base quality was not reported, and no clone a single base away is much larger than it. Sequencing input: peripheral blood. Recombination linked TRBV4-3 to TRBJ2-5, with TRBD1 matching 8 junction bases. The sequence derives from an adult woman with Graves' ophthalmopathy. The CDR3 reads as follows: CASSQGLRGRGETQYF. The nucleotide sequence reads as follows: TGCGCCAGCAGCCAAGGCCTCAGGGGGCGCGGGGAGACCCAGTACTTC.